The 20 T cell receptor beta chains reported below all come from one sample, sequenced in a study of cytomegalovirus exposure and HLA in healthy donors. 13 Jbeta primers and 60 Vbeta primers were used for the PCR. The method was immunoSEQ multiplex PCR; TCRdb's version includes in-frame clones alone and lacks a portion of them. The table has about 140,000 clones, 75% to 80% seen once. Sequenced sample: PBMCs. The origin of the receptors is a female donor in good health and CMV-seronegative.

This chain joins TRBV5-4 and TRBJ1-2; no clear D. This CDR3 has 13 amino acids. V shed 0 bases and J shed 4 bases, with 7 bases lying between them. Germline CDR1 SGHNT, CDR2 YYREEE (reference sequence). As DNA, the CDR3 is TGTGCCAGCAGCTTGGGGGCAGCCTATGGCTACACCTTC. Protein product: CASSLGAAYGYTF.

The J gene is TRBJ2-7, the V gene TRBV5-1; TRBD1 might be the D (5 bases). This CDR3 is 15 amino acids long. Germline CDR1 SGHRS, CDR2 YFSETQ. V shed 2 bases and J shed 6 bases, with 18 bases lying between them. The CDR3 DNA sequence: TGCGCCAGCAGCTTATCAGGGAATTCCCCCCGCGAGCAGTACTTC. Its translation is CASSLSGNSPREQYF.

The rearrangement joins TRBV9 to TRBJ1-2; 7 bases fit TRBD1. The CDR3 is made up of 15 amino acids. Per germline, CDR1 SGDLS and CDR2 YYNGEE. The V and J ends lost 1 base and 7 bases, in that order; junction bases with no gene match: 10. CDR3 sequence (DNA): TGTGCCAGCAGCGTATTTTTACAGGGGAGTGGTGGCTACACCTTC. Residues: CASSVFLQGSGGYTF.

The chain joins TRBV27 to TRBJ1-5; a weak D match, TRBD1 (6 bases). V lost 2 bases and J lost 6, with 11 bases in between. The CDR3 is 14 residues long. The germline V gene encodes CDR1 MNHEY and CDR2 SMNVEV (reference sequence). The CDR3 loop is CASSLAGGRQPQHF. The CDR3 DNA reads as TGTGCCAGCAGTTTAGCCGGGGGGCGTCAGCCCCAGCATTTT.

V gene TRBV15 combines with J gene TRBJ1-3, with 7 bases that match TRBD1. CDR1 LNHNV and CDR2 YYDKDF come from the germline V gene (reference sequence). The CDR3 runs 15 residues. The V and J ends lost 0 bases and 4 bases, in that order; junction bases with no gene match: 3. Written as DNA, the CDR3 is TGTGCCACCAGCAGAGACGCACAGGGGGGAAACACCATATATTTT. Translation: CATSRDAQGGNTIYF.

The chain is built from TRBV27 and TRBJ2-1; 7 nucleotides agree with TRBD1. The CDR3 is made up of 16 amino acids. J gave up 8 bases and V 6 bases, and 16 bases lay outside the gene matches. The V gene's germline CDR1 is MNHEY and CDR2 SMNVEV (reference sequence). In nucleotides, the CDR3 is TGTGCCAGCAGCAAACATCCGGGACAGAGCAGGTATGAGCAGTTCTTC. Encoded protein: CASSKHPGQSRYEQFF.

This clone was seen more than once but under ten times. This chain links TRBV7-9 with TRBJ2-7; 10 nucleotides line up with TRBD1. V trimming: 5 bases; J trimming: 4 bases; junction bases outside the gene matches: 8. Germline loops: CDR1 SEHNR, CDR2 FQNEAQ (reference sequence). There are 15 residues in the CDR3. CDR3 bases: TGTGCCAGCAGCAACGCCGGGACAGGGGCGTACGAGCAGTACTTC. This codes for CASSNAGTGAYEQYF.

The rearrangement uses TRBV6-5 and TRBJ1-5, with 7 bases identical to TRBD1. Trimming at V came to 0 bases and at J to 4 bases, leaving 6 bases not matched to a gene. This CDR3 spans 16 amino acids. Germline V lookup: CDR1 MNHEY, CDR2 SVGAGI. The CDR3 reads CASSYSGTALNQPQHF. The CDR3 DNA is TGTGCCAGCAGTTACTCGGGGACAGCGTTAAATCAGCCCCAGCATTTT.

V gene TRBV7-8 combines with J gene TRBJ2-3, with TRBD2 matching over 10 bases. Germline CDR1 reads SGHVS; CDR2 reads FQNEAQ. J gave up 8 bases and V 1 base, and 15 bases lay outside the gene matches. This CDR3 contains 18 residues. The CDR3: CASSLVLAGDKMAATQYF. The CDR3 DNA reads TGTGCCAGCAGCTTAGTTCTAGCGGGGGATAAAATGGCAGCTACGCAGTATTTT. Looking up the rest from reference TRBV7-8 and TRBJ2-3 gives the full variable domain: GAGVSQSPRYKVAKRGQDVALRCDPISGHVSLFWYQQALGQGPEFLTYFQNEAQLDKSGLPSDRFFAERPEGSVSTLKIQRTQQEDSAVYLCASSLVLAGDKMAATQYFGPGTRLTVL.

The rearrangement joins TRBV7-6 to TRBJ2-6; D possibly corresponds to TRBD1 (6 bases). The CDR3 runs to 16 residues. Looked up from germline, CDR1 is SGHVS and CDR2 is FNYEAQ. V dropped 1 base and J dropped 2 bases, with 9 bases sitting between them. The CDR3: CASSLGRGAGANVLTF. The CDR3 DNA reads as TGTGCCAGCAGCTTAGGCAGGGGTGCTGGGGCCAACGTCCTGACTTTC.

The rearrangement uses TRBV6-6 and TRBJ1-2, with a possible D match to TRBD1 (6 bases). The CDR3 runs to 14 residues. Trimming removed 6 bases at V and 3 bases at J, with 14 bases between. The germline gives CDR1 MNHNY, CDR2 SVGAGI (reference sequence). The CDR3 DNA follows: TGTGCCAGCAGCCCTCAACAGGGTTACTATGGCTACACCTTC. Protein sequence: CASSPQQGYYGYTF.

V is TRBV19 and J is TRBJ1-3, with a possible D match to TRBD1 (5 bases). With 2 bases removed from V and 1 base from J, the gap between germline ends came to 18 bases. Germline V lookup: CDR1 LNHDA, CDR2 SQIVND (reference sequence). The CDR3 loop spans 18 amino acids. CDR3 DNA sequence: TGTGCCAGTAGTATACCTACTGGGGCAGGGAAATCTGGAAACACCATATATTTT. Residues: CASSIPTGAGKSGNTIYF.

The chain recombines TRBV28 with TRBJ2-5; weak D call: TRBD2 (5 bases). The germline V gene has CDR1 MDHEN and CDR2 SYDVKM. The CDR3 is made up of 12 amino acids. V gave up 4 bases and J gave up 8 bases, with 11 bases separating them. The CDR3 bases are TGTGCCAGCAGTTCGGGATTTGACACCCAGTACTTC. Translating it yields CASSSGFDTQYF.

The V and J genes are TRBV5-6 and TRBJ2-5; 9 bases are shared with TRBD2. Per the germline V gene, CDR1 is SGHDT and CDR2 is YYEEEE. CDR3 length equals 15 residues. J lost 2 bases, V lost 4 bases, and 6 bases had no gene match. The CDR3 nucleotides are TGTGCCAGCAGCCCGCCGGGACTAGCTCAAGAGACCCAGTACTTC. It encodes CASSPPGLAQETQYF.

This clone appeared a few times. The chain has TRBV2 and TRBJ1-1; D not resolved. Germline CDR1 reads SNHLY; CDR2 reads FYNNEI. V was trimmed by 11 bases and J by 4 bases, leaving 11 bases between them. The CDR3 spans 11 residues. In DNA, the CDR3 is TGTGCCCTTGTGGAGGGCACTGAAGCTTTCTTT. This sequence encodes CALVEGTEAFF. Filled out from reference TRBV2 and TRBJ1-1, the complete variable domain reads EPEVTQTPSHQVTQMGQEVILRCVPISNHLYFYWYRQILGQKVEFLVSFYNNEISEKSEIFDDQFSVERPDGSNFTLKIRSTKLEDSAMYFCALVEGTEAFFGQGTRLTVV.

This chain joins TRBV27 and TRBJ1-4; TRBD1 matches 10 bases. CDR1 and CDR2 (germline): MNHEY, SMNVEV (reference sequence). CDR3 length: 18 amino acids. The V gene end was trimmed by 3 bases and the J gene end by 5 bases; junction bases not matched to a gene: 12. CDR3 loop: CASSLSGDRGPLNEKLFF. The CDR3 DNA is TGTGCCAGCAGTTTGTCCGGGGACAGGGGTCCCCTAAATGAAAAACTGTTTTTT.

The rearrangement links TRBV27 to TRBJ2-7, with TRBD2 identical over 9 bases. The V and J ends lost 7 bases and 3 bases, in that order; junction bases with no gene match: 10. Germline V gene sequence: CDR1 MNHEY, CDR2 SMNVEV (reference sequence). There are 15 residues in the CDR3. The CDR3: CASKSRTSVNYEQYF. The CDR3 DNA sequence: TGTGCCAGCAAAAGCCGGACTAGCGTGAACTACGAGCAGTACTTC.

The chain has TRBV7-8 and TRBJ1-2; D perhaps matches TRBD1 (6 bases). CDR1 SGHVS and CDR2 FQNEAQ come from the germline V gene. V was pared by 5 bases and J by 4 bases, with 26 bases between. The CDR3 covers 18 residues. CDR3 bases: TGTGCCAGCAGCCCGAGCTTTGGGGGCAGGGTGTTATCCTATGGCTACACCTTC. Protein: CASSPSFGGRVLSYGYTF.

V gene TRBV7-3 combines with J gene TRBJ1-1; 7 bases match TRBD1. The CDR3 is 14 amino acids. Germline V gene sequence: CDR1 SGHTA, CDR2 FQGTGA. After removal of 6 bases from V and 2 bases from J, the junction contained 6 bases not matched to a gene. As DNA, the CDR3 is TGTGCCAGCAGGAAAGACAGGGATAACACTGAAGCTTTCTTT. Its protein is CASRKDRDNTEAFF.

The chain has TRBV6-4 and TRBJ1-2; 8 bases are shared with TRBD1. Per the germline V gene, CDR1 is MRHNA and CDR2 is SNTAGT. V shed 6 bases and J 7 bases; nucleotides not matched to a gene: 7. The CDR3 loop spans 13 amino acids. The CDR3 here is CASSEGTGSGYTF. In DNA, the CDR3 is TGTGCCAGCAGCGAAGGGACAGGCAGTGGCTACACCTTC.